The 9 T cell receptor beta chains given below trace back to one sample, sequenced in a study of blood T cell repertoires in COVID-19. Sequencing was performed with immunoSEQ multiplex PCR; in TCRdb, only in-frame clones are kept and a portion is missing. The sample carries just over 200,000 clones, 65% to 90% recorded once. What was sequenced was peripheral blood. The receptors were gathered from an elderly man with acute or convalescent COVID-19.

CDR3 sequence (DNA): TGTGCCAGCAGTTATGAGGGGGTTAAAAACATTCAGTACTTC. Protein sequence: CASSYEGVKNIQYF. V usage is TRBV6-5 and J usage is TRBJ2-4; TRBD1 might be the D (6 bases). The V end was cut by 3 bases, the J end by 4 bases, with 10 bases between. CDR3 length equals 14 residues. From germline, CDR1 is MNHEY and CDR2 SVGAGI.

The chain uses TRBV24-1 and TRBJ1-5; 9 nucleotides agree with TRBD1. The CDR3 is 17 amino acids. V lost 3 bases to trimming and J lost 3 bases; unmatched junction nucleotides: 8. In germline, CDR1 is KGHDR, CDR2 SFDVKD. The CDR3 nucleotides read TGTGCCACCAGTGATCCCCCTGACAGGGGGTTCAATCAGCCCCAGCATTTT. Protein: CATSDPPDRGFNQPQHF.

The chain has TRBV6-1 and TRBJ1-4; TRBD1 matches at 7 bases. Germline-derived CDR1 and CDR2 are MNHNS and SASEGT. The V gene end was trimmed by 3 bases and the J gene end by 5 bases; junction bases not matched to a gene: 3. This CDR3 comprises 14 residues. DNA for the CDR3: TGTGCCAGCAGTGAGAGCAGGGGGAATGAAAAACTGTTTTTT. Its protein is CASSESRGNEKLFF.

The chain employs TRBV7-8 and TRBJ2-1; 12 bases fit TRBD2. Germline CDR1 is SGHVS and CDR2 is FQNEAQ. V was clipped by 4 bases and J by 4 bases; unmatched bases: 14. The CDR3 has 19 residues. The CDR3 spells CASSWKGTSGPLGYNEQFF. The CDR3 nucleotides are TGTGCCAGCAGCTGGAAGGGGACTAGCGGGCCCCTAGGGTACAATGAGCAGTTCTTC.

CDR3 sequence: CATSREGGKLFF. The CDR3 DNA reads TGTGCCACCAGCAGGGAGGGCGGAAAACTGTTTTTT. This chain joins TRBV15 and TRBJ1-4; D not resolved. This CDR3 contains 12 residues. V shed 3 bases and J shed 10 bases, with 9 bases lying between them. The germline V gene encodes CDR1 LNHNV and CDR2 YYDKDF (reference sequence). Full variable domain (remainder filled in from reference TRBV15 and TRBJ1-4): DAMVIQNPRYQVTQFGKPVTLSCSQTLNHNVMYWYQQKSSQAPKLLFHYYDKDFNNEADTPDNFQSRRPNTSFCFLDIRSPGLGDTAMYLCATSREGGKLFFGSGTQLSVL.

The chain has TRBV27 and TRBJ1-3, with D possibly TRBD1 on 5 matching bases. CDR1 and CDR2 from the germline V gene are MNHEY and SMNVEV (reference sequence). The length of the CDR3 is 13 residues. Trimming pared 8 bases from V and 8 bases from J, leaving 16 bases between. The CDR3 DNA reads TGTGCCAGCTTTACCTGGAGGGGCTACACCATATATTTT. Its protein product is CASFTWRGYTIYF.

The V call is TRBV2, the J call TRBJ1-1; 9 bases match TRBD1. After removal of 6 bases from V and 3 bases from J, the junction contained 8 bases not matched to a gene. Germline V lookup: CDR1 SNHLY, CDR2 FYNNEI. CDR3 length equals 15 residues. CDR3 sequence (DNA): TGTGCCAGCAGGGTTTACAGGGGGCCTGACACTGAAGCTTTCTTT. It is translated as CASRVYRGPDTEAFF.

On this clone itself: The junction does not match germline at one end; this may be a read error. The V and J genes are TRBV9 and TRBJ2-1; D gene unclear. The CDR3 covers 11 residues. Germline CDR1 SGDLS, CDR2 YYNGEE. The CDR3 DNA is TGTGCCAGCAGCCTTTACAATGATCAGTTCTTC. Its translation: CASSLYNDQFF.

The V and J genes are TRBV18 and TRBJ1-3; tentative D call: TRBD1 (6 bases). This CDR3 contains 16 residues. The germline V gene has CDR1 KGHSH and CDR2 LQKENI. Between the trimmed V and J ends, which lost 3 bases and 4 bases, there was a span of 16 bases. The CDR3 protein is CASSPPAGVSGNTIYF. DNA for the CDR3: TGTGCCAGCTCACCCCCCGCAGGGGTGTCGGGAAACACCATATATTTT.